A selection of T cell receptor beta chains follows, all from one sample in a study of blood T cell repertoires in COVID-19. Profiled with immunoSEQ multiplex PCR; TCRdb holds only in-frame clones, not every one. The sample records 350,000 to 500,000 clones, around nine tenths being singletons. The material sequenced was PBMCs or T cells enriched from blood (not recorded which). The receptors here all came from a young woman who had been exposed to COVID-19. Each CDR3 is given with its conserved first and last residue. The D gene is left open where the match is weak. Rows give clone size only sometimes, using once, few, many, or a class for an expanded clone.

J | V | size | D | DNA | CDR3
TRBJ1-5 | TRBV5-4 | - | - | TGTGCCAGCAGCTTAGACGGAGGCAATCAGCCCCAGCATTTT | CASSLDGGNQPQHF
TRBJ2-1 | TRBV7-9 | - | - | TGTGCCAGCAGCTCCGAACACCCCCGCTCCTACAATGAGCAGTTCTTC | CASSSEHPRSYNEQFF
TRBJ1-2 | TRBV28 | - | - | TGTGCCAGCAGGGGAGGGGACCACACCTTC | CASRGGDHTF
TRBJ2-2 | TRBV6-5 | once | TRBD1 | TGTGCCAGCAGCCCGGACAGGGGGCGTACCGGGGAGCTGTTTTTT | CASSPDRGRTGELFF
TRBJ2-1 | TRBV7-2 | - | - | TGTGCCAGCAGTCTGAGCGGCTCCTACAATGAGCAGTTCTTC | CASSLSGSYNEQFF
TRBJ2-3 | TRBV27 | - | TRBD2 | TGTGCCAGCAGTTCTCGGGGGGTCTTCCGAGGAGATACGCAGTATTTT | CASSSRGVFRGDTQYF
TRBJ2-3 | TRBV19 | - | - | TGTGCCAGTAGTATATCAGGCCCTGTCACAGATACGCAGTATTTT | CASSISGPVTDTQYF
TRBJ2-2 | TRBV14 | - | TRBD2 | TGTGCCAGCAGCTTAGCGGGGGGCCTTCCTTATAACACCGGGGAGCTGTTTTTT | CASSLAGGLPYNTGELFF
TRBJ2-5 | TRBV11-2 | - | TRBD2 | TGTGCCAGCAGCTTACTAGCGGGGCCCTTAGAGAAGACCCAGTACTTC | CASSLLAGPLEKTQYF
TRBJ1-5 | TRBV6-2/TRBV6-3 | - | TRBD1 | TGTGCCAGCAGTTACGCATTCGGGGACAGGGTAGGGGATCAGCCCCAGCATTTT | CASSYAFGDRVGDQPQHF
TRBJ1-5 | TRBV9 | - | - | TGTGCCAGCAGCGTAGGCGGGAGCAATCAGCCCCAGCATTTT | CASSVGGSNQPQHF
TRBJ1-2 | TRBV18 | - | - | TGTGCCAGCTCACCAGGGCGAGGCTACACCTTC | CASSPGRGYTF
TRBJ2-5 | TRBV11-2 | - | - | TGTGCCAGCAGCACGTGGGCCCAAGAGACCCAGTACTTC | CASSTWAQETQYF
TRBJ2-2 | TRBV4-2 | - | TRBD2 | TGTGCCAGCAGCCAAGATGCCGGGGGGGCATCCGGGGAGCTGTTTTTT | CASSQDAGGASGELFF
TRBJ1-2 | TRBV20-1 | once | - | TGCAGTGCTAGTAAGGAGGCGTATGGCTACACCTTC | CSASKEAYGYTF
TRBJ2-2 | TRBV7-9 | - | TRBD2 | TGTGCCAGTCTACCGGGGACTACGATATTCGGGGAGCTGTTTTTT | CASLPGTTIFGELFF
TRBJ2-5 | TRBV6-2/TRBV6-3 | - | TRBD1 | TGTGCCAGCAGTCCCGGGACAGTATTCGAGACCCAGTACTTC | CASSPGTVFETQYF
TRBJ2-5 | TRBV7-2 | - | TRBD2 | TGTGCCAGCAGCATCGGACTAGCGGGGGGGTCAGAGACCCAGTACTTC | CASSIGLAGGSETQYF
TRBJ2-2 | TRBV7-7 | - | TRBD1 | TGTGCCAGCAGGTTCCCGGGACAGTACACCGGGGAGCTGTTTTTT | CASRFPGQYTGELFF
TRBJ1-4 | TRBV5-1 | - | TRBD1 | TGCGCCAGTACCCGGGACAGGGTTGATGAAAAACTGTTTTTT | CASTRDRVDEKLFF
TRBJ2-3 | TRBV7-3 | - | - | TGTGCCAGCAGCTTAACCCGAGGACTTACAGATACGCAGTATTTT | CASSLTRGLTDTQYF
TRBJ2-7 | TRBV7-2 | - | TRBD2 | TGTGCCAGCAGCACTAGCGGGGGTTCCTACGAGCAGTACTTC | CASSTSGGSYEQYF
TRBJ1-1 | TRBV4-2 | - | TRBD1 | TGTGCCAGCAGCCAGGACAGGGGGCGGACTTTCTTT | CASSQDRGRTFF
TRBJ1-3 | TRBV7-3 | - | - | TGTGCCAGCAGCTTGACGGCGGGTTCTGGAAACACCATATATTTT | CASSLTAGSGNTIYF
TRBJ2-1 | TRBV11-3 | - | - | TGTGCCAGCAGCTTAGTTGGAGGTGAGCAGTTCTTC | CASSLVGGEQFF
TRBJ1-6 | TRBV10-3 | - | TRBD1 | TGTGCCATCAGCCCGGGACAGGGGATTTCACCCCTCCACTTT | CAISPGQGISPLHF
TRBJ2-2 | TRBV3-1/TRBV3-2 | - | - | TGTGCCAGCAGCCGAAATGCCGCAGGGAACACCGGGGAGCTGTTTTTT | CASSRNAAGNTGELFF
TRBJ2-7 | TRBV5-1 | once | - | TGCGCCAGCAGCTTCGCGGGTGCCACCTACGAGCAGTACTTC | CASSFAGATYEQYF
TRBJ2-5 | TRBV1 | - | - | TGCACCAGCAGCTCACAAGATGGTCTAGCGGGGATTTGGGAGACCCAGTACTTC | CTSSSQDGLAGIWETQYF
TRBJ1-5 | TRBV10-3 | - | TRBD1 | TGTGCCATCAGTGAGTCTGGGGCAGGGGGAGGGCCCCAGCATTTT | CAISESGAGGGPQHF
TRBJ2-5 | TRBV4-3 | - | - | TGCGCCAGCAGCCAAGACGATTACAGGGTACAAGAGACCCAGTACTTC | CASSQDDYRVQETQYF
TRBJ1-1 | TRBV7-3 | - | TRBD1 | TGTGCCAGCAGCTTAACAGGGGGCACCACTGAAGCTTTCTTT | CASSLTGGTTEAFF
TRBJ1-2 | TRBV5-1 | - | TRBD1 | TGCGCCAGCAGCCTAGGGACAGTTAACTATGGCTACACCTTC | CASSLGTVNYGYTF
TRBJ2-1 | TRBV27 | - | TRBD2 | TGTGCCAGCAGTTTCCCTACTAGCGGGGGGAACAATGAGCAGTTCTTC | CASSFPTSGGNNEQFF
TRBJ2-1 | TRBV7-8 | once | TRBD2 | TGTGCCAGCAGCAAACCAGCGGGAGGCGGTTACAATGAGCAGTTCTTC | CASSKPAGGGYNEQFF
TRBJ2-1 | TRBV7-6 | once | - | TGTGCCAGCATCGAACGTCAGGGTTACGGCAATGAGCAGTTCTTC | CASIERQGYGNEQFF
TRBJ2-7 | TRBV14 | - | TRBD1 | TGTGCCAGCAGCCAGATCGGGACAGGGTCCTACGAGCAGTACTTC | CASSQIGTGSYEQYF
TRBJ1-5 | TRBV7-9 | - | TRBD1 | TGTGCCAGCAGCCCGGACAGGGGGAGGAGTCAGCCCCAGCATTTT | CASSPDRGRSQPQHF
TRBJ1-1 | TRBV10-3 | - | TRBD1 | TGTGCCATCAGGGGGGGTTGGACAGGGGTAAACACTGAAGCTTTCTTT | CAIRGGWTGVNTEAFF
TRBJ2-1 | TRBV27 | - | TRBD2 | TGTGCCAGCAGTTCCCTAGCGGGAGGGCCCCACAATGAGCAGTTCTTC | CASSSLAGGPHNEQFF
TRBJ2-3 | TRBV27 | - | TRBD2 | TGTGCCAGTCCTACCACGGCGGCTAGCGGGGCAACTAGCACAGATACGCAGTATTTT | CASPTTAASGATSTDTQYF
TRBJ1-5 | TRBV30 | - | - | TGTGCCTGGAGTAATGGGGGCCGATATCAGCCCCAGCATTTT | CAWSNGGRYQPQHF
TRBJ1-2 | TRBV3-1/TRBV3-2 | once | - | TGTGCCAGCAGCCAAGACCGGGGGATTTATGGCTACACCTTC | CASSQDRGIYGYTF
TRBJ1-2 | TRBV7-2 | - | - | TGTGCCAGCAGCTTAGCGCTCACAGGCTATGGCTACACCTTC | CASSLALTGYGYTF
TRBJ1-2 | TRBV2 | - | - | TGTGCCAGCACAGACTATGGCTACACCTTC | CASTDYGYTF
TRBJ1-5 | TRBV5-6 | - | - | TGTGCCAGCAGCTTGGGGAGTCAGCCCCAGCATTTT | CASSLGSQPQHF
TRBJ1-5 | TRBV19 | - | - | TGTGCCAGTAGTATAGATTCGGTTAGGGGCTATAGCAATCAGCCCCAGCATTTT | CASSIDSVRGYSNQPQHF